A selection of T cell receptor beta chains follows, all from one sample in a study of blood T cell repertoires in COVID-19. The data were produced by immunoSEQ multiplex PCR, yet TCRdb's version contains in-frame clones alone and is incomplete. The sample carries roughly 220,000 clones, approximately 80% recorded once. The sequencing input was PBMCs or T cells enriched from blood (not recorded which). All receptors derive from a man aged 35-49 years who had recovered from COVID-19. The CDR3 runs from the conserved cysteine through the conserved F or W. Each record gives: V gene, clone size, J gene, D gene, CDR3 DNA, CDR3 protein. The D gene is left open where the match is weak. Clone size, where shown, is once, few, many, or a class for clones that have expanded.

V: TRBV19; size: few; J: TRBJ1-2; D: -; DNA: TGTGCCAGTAGTACCGGAGATCACGATGGCTACACCTTC; CDR3: CASSTGDHDGYTF
V: TRBV27; size: -; J: TRBJ1-4; D: TRBD1; DNA: TGTGCCAGCCGGAGACAGGGGCTTAATGAAAAACTGTTTTTT; CDR3: CASRRQGLNEKLFF
V: TRBV9; size: -; J: TRBJ2-1; D: TRBD2; DNA: TGTGCCAGCAGCGTAGGAGGACTAGCGAGCTACAATGAGCAGTTCTTC; CDR3: CASSVGGLASYNEQFF
V: TRBV18; size: once; J: TRBJ2-2; D: -; DNA: TGTGCCAGCCACTCAGGGGCGTACAACACCGGGGAGCTGTTTTTT; CDR3: CASHSGAYNTGELFF
V: TRBV9; size: -; J: TRBJ2-5; D: TRBD1; DNA: TGTGCCAGCAGCATTCATAGCGACAGGGGTGAGACCCAGTACTTC; CDR3: CASSIHSDRGETQYF
V: TRBV4-1; size: -; J: TRBJ1-5; D: TRBD1; DNA: TGCGCCAGCAGCCAAGCAGGGGGCCGGCAGCCCCAGCATTTT; CDR3: CASSQAGGRQPQHF
V: TRBV30; size: -; J: TRBJ1-6; D: -; DNA: TGTGCCTGGAGTCTGAGCTCCTATAATTCACCCCTCCACTTT; CDR3: CAWSLSSYNSPLHF
V: TRBV5-1; size: -; J: TRBJ1-4; D: TRBD1; DNA: TGCGCCAGCAGCTTGGCCGGAAGGACAGGGGCGCTAACCTATGAAAAACTGTTTTTT; CDR3: CASSLAGRTGALTYEKLFF
V: TRBV28; size: -; J: TRBJ1-6; D: TRBD1; DNA: TGTGCCAGCAGTTTAGGACAGGGTTATAATTCACCCCTCCACTTT; CDR3: CASSLGQGYNSPLHF
V: TRBV7-8; size: -; J: TRBJ2-7; D: -; DNA: TGTGCCAGCAGCTTAGCGGAGCAAAACGAGCAGTACTTC; CDR3: CASSLAEQNEQYF
V: TRBV5-1; size: -; J: TRBJ2-1; D: TRBD2; DNA: TGCGCCAGCAGCCTTCTAGCGGGTCTTAATGAGCAGTTCTTC; CDR3: CASSLLAGLNEQFF
V: TRBV28; size: -; J: TRBJ1-6; D: TRBD1; DNA: TGTGCCAGCAGTTTTAGGGGACAGGGAAAGGGCCTTCGATCACCCCTCCACTTT; CDR3: CASSFRGQGKGLRSPLHF
V: TRBV6-5; size: -; J: TRBJ1-5; D: -; DNA: TGTGCCAGCAGTTACGCCAGAGGGCCCCAGCATTTT; CDR3: CASSYARGPQHF
V: TRBV28; size: -; J: TRBJ2-7; D: -; DNA: TGTGCCAGCAGTTCTCTTCGGTACGAGCAGTACTTC; CDR3: CASSSLRYEQYF
V: TRBV18; size: few; J: TRBJ1-2; D: -; DNA: TGTGCCAGCTCACCAGACAGTAACTATGGCTACACCTTC; CDR3: CASSPDSNYGYTF
V: TRBV5-8; size: -; J: TRBJ2-7; D: TRBD2; DNA: TGTGCCAGCACTTTAACCCCCGGGACTAGACTATCTTACGAGCAGTACTTC; CDR3: CASTLTPGTRLSYEQYF
V: TRBV5-1; size: -; J: TRBJ1-1; D: -; DNA: TGCGCCAGCAGCTTTCGGCCCGAGGGGGAAACTGAAGCTTTCTTT; CDR3: CASSFRPEGETEAFF
V: TRBV7-9; size: few; J: TRBJ1-1; D: TRBD1; DNA: TGTGCCAGCAGCTTTACAGGGGAGGCTGAAGCTTTCTTT; CDR3: CASSFTGEAEAFF
V: TRBV7-8; size: few; J: TRBJ1-2; D: -; DNA: TGTGCCAGCAGCTTAGAGGGGTTTTTAGGCTATGGCTACACCTTC; CDR3: CASSLEGFLGYGYTF
V: TRBV3-1/TRBV3-2; size: many; J: TRBJ2-2; D: TRBD2; DNA: TGTGCCAGCAGCCGAGGGACTAGCGGGAGAAGGTCCGGGGAGCTGTTTTTT; CDR3: CASSRGTSGRRSGELFF
V: TRBV19; size: -; J: TRBJ1-5; D: -; DNA: TGTGCCAGTGGAGGAGGGGGCAATCAGCCCCAGCATTTT; CDR3: CASGGGGNQPQHF
V: TRBV7-2; size: once; J: TRBJ2-3; D: TRBD2; DNA: TGTGCCAGCAGCTTAAGGTCTAGCGGGGGGGCTAGCACAGATACGCAGTATTTT; CDR3: CASSLRSSGGASTDTQYF
V: TRBV5-6; size: -; J: TRBJ1-4; D: -; DNA: TGTGCCAGCAGCTTGGGGCGGATTAATGAAAAACTGTTTTTT; CDR3: CASSLGRINEKLFF
V: TRBV6-5; size: -; J: TRBJ1-2; D: TRBD1; DNA: TGTGCCAGCAGAGTGCTCGCGCAGGGGGCCGGTGGCTACACCTTC; CDR3: CASRVLAQGAGGYTF
V: TRBV10-3; size: -; J: TRBJ2-7; D: -; DNA: TGTGCCATCAGGCAGGGCGGAAGTTCCTACGAGCAGTACTTC; CDR3: CAIRQGGSSYEQYF
V: TRBV19; size: -; J: TRBJ1-1; D: TRBD1; DNA: TGTGCCAGTTCACACAGGGGCGTGGAAGCTTTCTTT; CDR3: CASSHRGVEAFF
V: TRBV27; size: -; J: TRBJ2-7; D: TRBD2; DNA: TGTGCCAGCCGGGACTACCCCTACGAGCAGTACTTC; CDR3: CASRDYPYEQYF
V: TRBV5-4; size: -; J: TRBJ2-4; D: -; DNA: TGTGCCAGCGCTGGGGACTCTGGCGCCAAAAACATTCAGTACTTC; CDR3: CASAGDSGAKNIQYF
V: TRBV7-9; size: -; J: TRBJ2-3; D: TRBD2; DNA: TGTGCCAGCAGCGAAACTAGCGGGGGATGGGGAGATACGCAGTATTTT; CDR3: CASSETSGGWGDTQYF
V: TRBV28; size: -; J: TRBJ1-4; D: -; DNA: TGTGCCAGCAGTTTAGCCGACAGAAATGAAAAACTGTTTTTT; CDR3: CASSLADRNEKLFF
V: TRBV7-2; size: -; J: TRBJ1-2; D: -; DNA: TGTGCCAGCAGCTTAGCAACTACAGGTCCCAACTATGGCTACACCTTC; CDR3: CASSLATTGPNYGYTF
V: TRBV7-9; size: -; J: TRBJ2-1; D: -; DNA: TGTGCCAGCAGCTTAGGGAGGGCCGGACTTACCTACAATGAGCAGTTCTTC; CDR3: CASSLGRAGLTYNEQFF
V: TRBV28; size: few; J: TRBJ2-7; D: -; DNA: TGTGCCAGCTCCCGGGCAGGGATAGCCTTTCCGAGCAGGTACTTC; CDR3: CASSRAGIAFPSRYF
V: TRBV5-4; size: -; J: TRBJ1-2; D: TRBD1; DNA: TGTGCCAGCAGCCTACCCCCGGGACAGGGCGTTTGGGGCTATGGCTACACCTTC; CDR3: CASSLPPGQGVWGYGYTF
V: TRBV7-9; size: -; J: TRBJ2-7; D: TRBD1; DNA: TGTGCCAGCAGTACGCGACAGGGCCACGAGCAGTACTTC; CDR3: CASSTRQGHEQYF
V: TRBV6-5; size: -; J: TRBJ1-1; D: TRBD1; DNA: TGTGCCAGCAAAGTTCGACAGGGGATGAACACTGAAGCTTTCTTT; CDR3: CASKVRQGMNTEAFF
V: TRBV7-6; size: -; J: TRBJ1-4; D: TRBD1; DNA: TGTGCCAGCAGCTCCTCCGACAGGGAATTGGGTGAAAAACTGTTTTTT; CDR3: CASSSSDRELGEKLFF
V: TRBV6-4; size: many; J: TRBJ2-3; D: TRBD2; DNA: TGTGCCAGCAGTGAAGTTGCGGGAGGCACAGATACGCAGTATTTT; CDR3: CASSEVAGGTDTQYF
V: TRBV3-1/TRBV3-2; size: few; J: TRBJ1-3; D: -; DNA: TGTGCCAGCAGCCAACCCGTTACCAGCTCTGGAAACACCATATATTTT; CDR3: CASSQPVTSSGNTIYF
V: TRBV5-6; size: -; J: TRBJ1-1; D: TRBD1; DNA: TGTGCCAGCAGCTCGCAGGGGGGAACTGAAGCTTTCTTT; CDR3: CASSSQGGTEAFF
V: TRBV9; size: -; J: TRBJ1-1; D: -; DNA: TGTGCCAGCAGCGTAGGGGGGCAGGGGTTCGAAGCTTTCTTT; CDR3: CASSVGGQGFEAFF
V: TRBV5-1; size: -; J: TRBJ2-1; D: TRBD2; DNA: TGCGCCAGCAGCTCACTAGCGGAGTCCTACAATGAGCAGTTCTTC; CDR3: CASSSLAESYNEQFF
V: TRBV5-4; size: -; J: TRBJ1-1; D: TRBD1; DNA: TGTGCCAGCAGCCCGGGACAGGGGGCGTGGACTGAAGCTTTCTTT; CDR3: CASSPGQGAWTEAFF
V: TRBV10-3; size: few; J: TRBJ2-7; D: -; DNA: TGTGCCATCAGGCAAGGGACTTACAGCTCCTACGAGCAGTACTTC; CDR3: CAIRQGTYSSYEQYF
V: TRBV5-6; size: -; J: TRBJ2-7; D: -; DNA: TGTGCCAGCAGCGGGATTGGACAGACCTACGAGCAGTACTTC; CDR3: CASSGIGQTYEQYF
V: TRBV2; size: -; J: TRBJ1-1; D: -; DNA: TGTGCCAGCAGTGAATCCCCAGGGGCTGGAGCTTTCTTT; CDR3: CASSESPGAGAFF
V: TRBV5-6; size: -; J: TRBJ1-2; D: TRBD1; DNA: TGTGCCAGCAGCTACGACAGGGGTGGCTACACCTTC; CDR3: CASSYDRGGYTF
V: TRBV28; size: -; J: TRBJ2-1; D: TRBD1; DNA: TGTGCCAGCAGTTCTCCGGGACAGGGGGACAATGAGCAGTTCTTC; CDR3: CASSSPGQGDNEQFF
V: TRBV4-2; size: few; J: TRBJ1-2; D: TRBD1; DNA: TGTGCCAGCAGCCAAGGACAGGGCGGAGGCTACACCTTC; CDR3: CASSQGQGGGYTF
V: TRBV27; size: -; J: TRBJ2-3; D: TRBD1; DNA: TGTGCCAGCAGTTTCAGGACAGGGAGGTCAGATACGCAGTATTTT; CDR3: CASSFRTGRSDTQYF
V: TRBV15; size: -; J: TRBJ2-7; D: -; DNA: TGTGCCACCAGCAGAGACAGCGTTGACGAGCAGTACTTC; CDR3: CATSRDSVDEQYF
V: TRBV7-2; size: -; J: TRBJ2-7; D: TRBD1; DNA: TGTGCCAGCAGCGTCGACAGGGGGGCCTACGAGCAGTACTTC; CDR3: CASSVDRGAYEQYF
V: TRBV28; size: -; J: TRBJ1-1; D: -; DNA: TGTGCCAGCAGTTATTTAGGGGGGGCGAGCGCTTTCTTT; CDR3: CASSYLGGASAFF
V: TRBV5-1; size: -; J: TRBJ1-6; D: TRBD1; DNA: TGCGCCAGCAGCCCCGGACAGGGGGACTCACCCCTCCACTTT; CDR3: CASSPGQGDSPLHF
V: TRBV20-1; size: -; J: TRBJ1-2; D: -; DNA: TGCAGTGCTAGTAGAGAGTATGGCTACACCTTC; CDR3: CSASREYGYTF
V: TRBV14; size: -; J: TRBJ1-6; D: -; DNA: TGTGCCAGCAGCCAAGCGGACAGTTATAATTCACCCCTCCACTTT; CDR3: CASSQADSYNSPLHF
V: TRBV28; size: -; J: TRBJ1-6; D: -; DNA: TGTGCCAGCTTCCCACAGGACCGAAATAATTCACCCCTCCACTTT; CDR3: CASFPQDRNNSPLHF
V: TRBV7-3; size: -; J: TRBJ2-2; D: -; DNA: TGTGCCAGCAGCCCCCCAGGGGATCCAGAGGAGCTGTTTTTT; CDR3: CASSPPGDPEELFF
V: TRBV7-3; size: many; J: TRBJ2-7; D: -; DNA: TGTGCCAGCAGCCGCGACAGGTCCTTCTCCGAGCAGTACTTC; CDR3: CASSRDRSFSEQYF